This TCR beta chain was recovered during a study of T-cell memory formation after mild COVID-19. Study summary: TCR clusters were mostly donor specific.

Points from the study as a whole: Contracting clones localized mainly to CM and EM when CD4+ and mainly to EMRA when CD8+. Several responding clones turned up in pre-infection memory, indicating that cross-reactive memory may have taken part.

As regards this clonotype: Its specificity is not known.

TCRdb itself ran the 5' RACE reads through MiXCR, one entry per CDR3 protein. The top ten hold around 9.2% of the sample, which has around 470,000 distinct CDR3 sequences, 20% seen once. The CDR3 runs 18 residues. Germline V CDR1 and CDR2: SGHTA, FQGNSA. V lost 5 bases, J lost 1 base, and 12 bases stayed unmatched. The TCR originated in an adult woman who had mild COVID-19 (a few samples of this study predate the infection). Cell type and time point are not known. The sequenced sample was PBMCs or a T cell subset sorted from them (not recorded which). V and J are TRBV7-2 and TRBJ2-2; 8 positions agree with TRBD2. The CDR3 DNA sequence: TGTGCCAGCAGCCCTCGCACAGGCGGGGGGAAGAACACCGGGGAGCTGTTTTTT. It is translated as CASSPRTGGGKNTGELFF.